The text below deals with one T cell receptor beta chain. The data were obtained in a study of T cells in localized non-small cell lung cancer. Clones were read by immunoSEQ multiplex PCR, and TCRdb kept only the in-frame ones, dropping some. The table includes about 30,000 clones, 85% to 95% detected once. In germline, CDR1 is LGHNA, CDR2 YNFKEQ. The CDR3 spans 17 residues. J gave up 0 bases and V 4 bases, and 8 bases lay outside the gene matches. The chain combines TRBV4-2 with TRBJ2-1; 8 nucleotides agree with TRBD2. This receptor was obtained from a woman between 35 and 70 years old with stage I lung adenocarcinoma. Sequences were derived from peripheral blood, sampled before any cancer treatment. The CDR3: CASSPRLLADSYNEQFF. The CDR3 DNA reads as TGTGCCAGCAGCCCCCGCCTACTAGCGGACTCCTACAATGAGCAGTTCTTC.